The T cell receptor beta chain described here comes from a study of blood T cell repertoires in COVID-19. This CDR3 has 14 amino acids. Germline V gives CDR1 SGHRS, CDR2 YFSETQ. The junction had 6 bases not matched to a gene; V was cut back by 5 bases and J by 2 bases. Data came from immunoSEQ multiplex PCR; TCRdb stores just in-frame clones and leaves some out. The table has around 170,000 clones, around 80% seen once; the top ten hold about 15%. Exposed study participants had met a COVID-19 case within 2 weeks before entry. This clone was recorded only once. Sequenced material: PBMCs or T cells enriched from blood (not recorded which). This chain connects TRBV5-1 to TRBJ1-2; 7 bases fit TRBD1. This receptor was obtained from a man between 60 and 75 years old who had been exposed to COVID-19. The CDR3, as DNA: TGCGCCAGCAGTCCGGACAGGCTAAACTATGGCTACACCTTC. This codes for CASSPDRLNYGYTF.